Listed here are 15 T cell receptor beta chains from one sample, sequenced in a study of lymphopenia after photon versus proton radiotherapy. Profiling relied on immunoSEQ multiplex PCR, and the TCRdb table lists in-frame clones only, not all of them. The sample consists of about 7,200 clones, 89% of them appearing once. This specimen was peripheral blood, taken from a patient treated with photon-based radiotherapy. The source of these receptors is a man aged 60 to 69 with cholangiocarcinoma.

This chain joins TRBV4-1 and TRBJ2-7, with D possibly matching TRBD1 (5 bases). V was trimmed by 1 base and J by 3 bases, leaving 10 bases between them. From germline, CDR1 is MGHRA and CDR2 YSYEKL. The length of the CDR3 is 14 residues. This chain's CDR3 is CASSQVAQGYEQYF. Here the CDR3 DNA reads TGCGCCAGCAGCCAAGTTGCGCAGGGCTACGAGCAGTACTTC.

The CDR3 nucleotides are TGTGCCAGCAGCCAGATAGGACGGGAAAGCACAGATACGCAGTATTTT. Residues: CASSQIGRESTDTQYF. J is TRBJ2-3 and V is TRBV7-9, with D tentatively TRBD2 (5 bases). The CDR3 length is 16 residues. The germline V and J ends were trimmed by 5 bases and 0 bases, with 15 bases remaining between them. CDR1 SEHNR and CDR2 FQNEAQ come from the germline V gene (reference sequence).

The chain has TRBV6-6 and TRBJ2-5; no definite D call. The V and J ends lost 0 bases and 5 bases respectively, with 4 bases between them. CDR1 is MNHNY and CDR2 is SVGAGI in the germline V gene (reference sequence). The CDR3 consists of 12 residues. CDR3 residues: CASSYSIETQYF. CDR3 in DNA: TGTGCCAGCAGTTACTCCATTGAGACCCAGTACTTC.

The genes are TRBV28 and TRBJ2-1, with D perhaps matching TRBD1 or TRBD2 (6 bases each). Trimming took 7 bases from V and 5 from J, leaving 15 bases between them. This CDR3 contains 14 residues. The germline gives CDR1 MDHEN, CDR2 SYDVKM. CDR3 bases: TGTGCCAGCACTCGGGGGCAGATTGACAATGAGCAGTTCTTC. It encodes CASTRGQIDNEQFF.

The chain recombines TRBV7-2 with TRBJ2-7; D uncertain. Deletions cut 0 bases from V and 13 bases from J, with 13 bases between. From germline, CDR1 is SGHTA and CDR2 FQGNSA. There are 12 residues in the CDR3. The CDR3 bases are TGTGCCAGCAGCTTAGCCATTTCCCCTCCATACTTC. This sequence encodes CASSLAISPPYF.

The chain employs TRBV2 and TRBJ2-4; D gene uncertain. Germline V lookup: CDR1 SNHLY, CDR2 FYNNEI. This CDR3 has 13 residues. Deletions cut 7 bases from V and 8 bases from J, with 15 bases between. CDR3 sequence: CASKELRVDIQYF. Here the CDR3 DNA reads TGTGCCAGCAAAGAGCTTCGGGTTGACATTCAGTACTTC.

This clone has only a few counts. The chain uses TRBV27 and TRBJ2-1; D is perhaps TRBD1 or TRBD2 (6 bases each). V was pared by 6 bases and J by 4 bases, with 13 bases between. In germline, CDR1 is MNHEY, CDR2 SMNVEV (reference sequence). The length of the CDR3 is 14 residues. The DNA of the CDR3 is TGTGCCAGCAGCTGGGGGGCCGGGTACAATGAGCAGTTCTTC. This sequence encodes CASSWGAGYNEQFF.

This chain uses TRBV9 with TRBJ2-3, with TRBD2 matching 9 bases. The CDR3 runs to 15 residues. In germline, CDR1 is SGDLS, CDR2 YYNGEE. The V segment lost 7 bases and the J segment 2 bases; nucleotides outside the gene matches: 8. The CDR3 sequence: CASSPRLAVTDTQYF. The DNA of the CDR3 is TGTGCCAGCTCCCCCAGACTAGCGGTCACAGATACGCAGTATTTT.

This chain's CDR3 is CASRGQVIHNSNQPQHF. The DNA for the CDR3 is TGTGCCAGCCGTGGACAGGTGATCCATAATAGCAATCAGCCCCAGCATTTT. The chain carries TRBV6-1 and TRBJ1-5; the match to TRBD1 covers 7 bases. The length of the CDR3 is 17 residues. The J segment lost 0 bases and the V segment lost 8 bases, leaving 13 bases of the junction unmatched. Germline values: CDR1 MNHNS, CDR2 SASEGT.

The J gene is TRBJ2-5, the V gene TRBV5-4, with a weak D call TRBD1 (6 bases). From germline, CDR1 is SGHNT and CDR2 YYREEE (reference sequence). V was trimmed by 0 bases and J by 2 bases, leaving 8 bases between them. There are 14 residues in the CDR3. This CDR3 is CASSLAGQQETQYF. In nucleotides, the CDR3 is TGTGCCAGCAGCTTGGCCGGACAGCAAGAGACCCAGTACTTC. The whole variable domain, filled in from reference TRBV5-4 and TRBJ2-5, reads ETGVTQSPTHLIKTRGQQVTLRCSSQSGHNTVSWYQQALGQGPQFIFQYYREEENGRGNFPPRFSGLQFPNYSSELNVNALELDDSALYLCASSLAGQQETQYFGPGTRLLVL.

This chain joins TRBV15 and TRBJ2-5, with 7 bases aligning to TRBD2. Germline-derived CDR1 and CDR2 are LNHNV and YYDKDF (reference sequence). Trimming took 4 bases from V and 7 from J; bases not matched to a gene: 9. The CDR3 length is 14 residues. The CDR3 protein is CATSNLAGSGTQYF. CDR3 sequence (DNA): TGTGCCACCAGCAATTTAGCGGGTTCGGGGACCCAGTACTTC.

The chain recombines TRBV5-1 with TRBJ1-4; D may be TRBD1 (5 bases). Germline V CDR1 and CDR2: SGHRS, YFSETQ. CDR3 length: 15 residues. V lost 4 bases, J lost 8 bases, and 18 bases lay in between. DNA for the CDR3: TGCGCCAGCAGCACTGGGACGGCTGGAGGGGAAAAACTGTTTTTT. Translated, it gives CASSTGTAGGEKLFF.

This clone was seen a handful of times. The chain is built from TRBV11-3 and TRBJ2-7, with a tentative D call TRBD1 (7 bases). The CDR3 runs to 12 residues. The V end lost 5 bases, the J end lost 6 bases, and 11 bases lay between the germline ends. CDR1 and CDR2 (germline): SGHNT, YENEEA. The CDR3, as DNA: TGTGCCAGCAGCGGGACAGCGGGCGAGCAGTACTTC. It translates to CASSGTAGEQYF. The full variable domain, with the rest looked up from reference TRBV11-3 and TRBJ2-7, is EAGVVQSPRYKIIEKKQPVAFWCNPISGHNTLYWYLQNLGQGPELLIRYENEEAVDDSQLPKDRFSAERLKGVDSTLKIQPAELGDSAVYLCASSGTAGEQYFGPGTRLTVT.

V and J are TRBV11-2 and TRBJ2-3; 8 nucleotides agree with TRBD1. The CDR3 consists of 18 residues. Germline-derived CDR1 and CDR2 are SGHAT and FQNNGV. J lost 1 base, V lost 5 bases, and 14 bases had no gene match. The CDR3 DNA reads TGTGCCAGCAGCCCGACAGGGGTTACGCTTTGGGGCACAGATACGCAGTATTTT. As protein: CASSPTGVTLWGTDTQYF.

The gene calls are TRBV11-3 and TRBJ1-1; D uncertain. CDR1 and CDR2 (germline): SGHNT, YENEEA. Trimming left V 6 bases short and J 4 bases short, with 12 bases between. This CDR3 comprises 13 residues. The CDR3: CASSLSILTEAFF. CDR3 DNA: TGTGCCAGCAGTCTATCTATTCTCACTGAAGCTTTCTTT.